A selection of T cell receptor beta chains follows, all from one sample in a study of T cells after yellow fever vaccination. TCRdb ran MiXCR on the 5' RACE reads and lists one entry per CDR3 protein. The sample includes 510,000 or so distinct CDR3 sequences, less than 20% of them seen just once. Here the sequenced sample was PBMCs, taken 15 days after the yellow fever booster vaccination. Every receptor here comes from a man aged 30-40 years who received the YFV17D yellow fever vaccine. Each CDR3 is given with its conserved first and last residue. D genes are given only for firm matches. Clone sizes are given selectively: once, few, many, or a class where the clone is expanded.

J | V | D | size | DNA | CDR3
TRBJ2-2 | TRBV7-9 | . | many | TGTGCCAGCAGCTTAAGGGACCTATCGAACACCGGGGAGCTGTTTTTT | CASSLRDLSNTGELFF
TRBJ2-4 | TRBV11-2 | TRBD1 | few | TGTGCCAGCAGCCCAGACAGGGTTGAGATTCCCAAAAACATTCAGTACTTC | CASSPDRVEIPKNIQYF
TRBJ2-1 | TRBV7-2 | TRBD2 | many | TGTGCCAGCAGCTTATTATGGGGGGGACCGACCAATGAGCAGTTCTTC | CASSLLWGGPTNEQFF
TRBJ1-2 | TRBV30 | . | . | TGTGCCTGGAGTGTTTCCGGTTATGGCTACACCTTC | CAWSVSGYGYTF
TRBJ2-3 | TRBV25-1 | TRBD2 | . | TGTGCCAGCAGTGAGGGCGCGGGAGGCCCCCTTAGCACAGATACGCAGTATTTT | CASSEGAGGPLSTDTQYF
TRBJ2-4 | TRBV7-2 | . | . | TGTGCCAGCAGCTTATCAGGGTCAGCCAAAAACATTCAGTACTTC | CASSLSGSAKNIQYF
TRBJ2-2 | TRBV20-1 | TRBD2 | . | TGCAGTGCCATAGTAGCGGGGCACACCGGGGAGCTGTTTTTT | CSAIVAGHTGELFF
TRBJ2-1 | TRBV29-1 | . | few | TGCAGCGTACGTGGGAGTTCGAATGAGCAGTTCTTC | CSVRGSSNEQFF
TRBJ1-6 | TRBV20-1 | . | few | TGCAGTGCTAGAGGGAATGTGGGGAGAGGGTCACCCCTCCACTTT | CSARGNVGRGSPLHF
TRBJ1-4 | TRBV15 | TRBD1 | few | TGTGCCACAAACCGGGACAGGGGTAATGAAAAACTGTTTTTT | CATNRDRGNEKLFF
TRBJ2-1 | TRBV27 | . | . | TGTGCCAGCAGTTTACTAGCTCAATACCACAATGAGCAGTTCTTC | CASSLLAQYHNEQFF
TRBJ1-3 | TRBV12-3/TRBV12-4 | . | . | TGTGCCAGCAGTCTCGGTGACACCATATATTTT | CASSLGDTIYF